This passage covers 31 T cell receptor beta chains from one sample sequenced in a study of T and B cells in COVID-19 patients. TRB rearrangements were amplified by multiplex PCR with BIOMED2 TRB-A/B primers. TCRdb itself ran the multiplex PCR reads through MiXCR, one entry per CDR3 protein. Here the sample spans approximately 7,200 distinct CDR3 sequences, around a third being singletons. Blood genomic DNA input for TRB amplification was 250-500 ng. Sequencing input: blood. These receptors came from a human donor who had recovered from COVID-19.

This clonotype was seen only a few times. The chain has TRBV6-1 and TRBJ2-5; the match to TRBD1 covers 11 bases. Germline V CDR1 and CDR2: MNHNS, SASEGT. There are 14 residues in the CDR3. V was pared by 8 bases and J by 2 bases, with 4 bases of the junction left unmatched. The CDR3 DNA is TGTGCCAGCGCGGACAGGGGGCGGCAAGAGACCCAGTACTTC. Protein: CASADRGRQETQYF.

This chain links TRBV6-1 with TRBJ1-5; no definite D call. Per germline, CDR1 MNHNS and CDR2 SASEGT. The CDR3 has 11 residues. Trimming left V 9 bases short and J 5 bases short, with 8 bases between. The DNA of the CDR3 is TGTGCCAGTCTATCGGATCAGCCCCAGCATTTT. It codes for CASLSDQPQHF.

The V and J genes are TRBV10-3 and TRBJ2-5, with 9 bases identical to TRBD2. CDR1 and CDR2 (germline): ENHRY, SYGVKD. V trimming: 6 bases; J trimming: 5 bases; junction bases outside the gene matches: 7. This CDR3 comprises 14 residues. The chain's CDR3 is CAIREAGGGETQYF. The CDR3 DNA reads TGTGCCATCAGAGAAGCGGGGGGTGGGGAGACCCAGTACTTC.

This clonotype turned up a few times. This rearrangement joins TRBV6-2 or TRBV6-3 to TRBJ2-5; possible D gene TRBD2, 6 bases. Trimming stripped 6 bases from V and 2 bases from J, with 13 bases between. CDR3 length equals 14 residues. CDR1 is MNHEY and CDR2 is SVGEGT in the germline V gene. The CDR3, as DNA: TGTGCCAGCAGGCGTGGGGGGATGCAAGAGACCCAGTACTTC. It is translated as CASRRGGMQETQYF.

This clonotype appeared a few times. The J gene is TRBJ2-1, the V gene TRBV5-5; no definite D call. Germline V gene data show CDR1 as SGHKS and CDR2 as YYEKEE (reference sequence). V lost 3 bases and J 4 bases, leaving 2 bases between the germline ends. This CDR3 has 11 amino acids. The CDR3 protein is CASSSYNEQFF. The CDR3 nucleotides read TGTGCCAGCAGCTCATACAATGAGCAGTTCTTC. The variable domain in full, with the rest retrieved from reference TRBV5-5 and TRBJ2-1, is DAGVTQSPTHLIKTRGQQVTLRCSPISGHKSVSWYQQVLGQGPQFIFQYYEKEERGRGNFPDRFSARQFPNYSSELNVNALLLGDSALYLCASSSYNEQFFGPGTRLTVL.

The chain links TRBV12-3 or TRBV12-4 to TRBJ2-1, with 12 bases lining up with TRBD1. V lost 5 bases, J lost 11 bases, and 10 bases stayed unmatched. This CDR3 comprises 15 residues. CDR3: CASSPPGQGAVKQFF. The DNA for the CDR3 is TGTGCCAGCAGTCCTCCGGGACAGGGGGCCGTTAAGCAGTTCTTC.

By frequency in the sample, this clonotype is medium-sized (0.01 to 0.1%). The rearrangement links TRBV15 to TRBJ2-1; 8 positions agree with TRBD2. The ends lost 0 bases at V and 7 bases at J; junction bases unmatched: 8. CDR3 length equals 16 residues. The V gene's germline CDR1 is LNHNV and CDR2 YYDKDF (reference sequence). CDR3 sequence (DNA): TGTGCCACCAGCAGAGATGACGGGGGGGCGATAAATGAGCAGTTCTTC. This translates into CATSRDDGGAINEQFF.

The genes are TRBV6-5 and TRBJ1-5; D is unresolved. CDR3 size: 15 residues. Germline V gives CDR1 MNHEY, CDR2 SVGAGI. Trimming removed 2 bases from V and 6 bases from J, with 14 bases in between. CDR3 DNA: TGTGCCAGCAGTTACGGTTCAAGTATCGGTCAGCCCCAGCATTTT. This encodes CASSYGSSIGQPQHF.

This clonotype was seen a handful of times. The V and J genes are TRBV13 and TRBJ1-2, with 10 bases that match TRBD1. Germline V gene sequence: CDR1 PRHDT, CDR2 FYEKMQ (reference sequence). The length of the CDR3 is 17 residues. The ends lost 1 base at V and 1 base at J; junction bases unmatched: 6. CDR3 amino acids: CASSLAGQGEFNYGYTF. The CDR3 DNA follows: TGTGCCAGCAGCTTAGCCGGACAGGGGGAGTTTAACTATGGCTACACCTTC.

The chain carries TRBV6-6 and TRBJ2-2; D is ambiguous. CDR1 is MNHNY and CDR2 is SVGAGI in the germline V gene (reference sequence). This CDR3 is built from 12 residues. The V end lost 7 bases, the J end lost 6 bases, and 9 bases lay between the germline ends. The DNA of the CDR3 is TGTGCCAGCAAGGAAACCGCCGGGGAGCTGTTTTTT. Translated: CASKETAGELFF.

V usage is TRBV7-2 and J usage is TRBJ1-3, with a possible D match to TRBD1 (6 bases). This CDR3 is 16 amino acids long. V lost 2 bases and J lost 0, with 11 bases in between. Germline V gives CDR1 SGHTA, CDR2 FQGNSA. The CDR3 spells CASSLPGDNSGNTIYF. The CDR3 DNA is TGTGCCAGCAGCTTACCAGGGGACAACTCTGGAAACACCATATATTTT. Full variable domain (rest looked up from reference TRBV7-2 and TRBJ1-3): GAGVSQSPSNKVTEKGKDVELRCDPISGHTALYWYRQSLGQGLEFLIYFQGNSAPDKSGLPSDRFSAERTGGSVSTLTIQRTQQEDSAVYLCASSLPGDNSGNTIYFGEGSWLTVV.

The genes are TRBV5-4 and TRBJ1-3; 8 positions match TRBD1. Losses at the gene ends were 3 bases for V and 2 bases for J; bases not matched to a gene: 4. CDR3 length: 15 residues. The germline CDR1 and CDR2 sequences are SGHNT and YYREEE (reference sequence). The DNA of the CDR3 is TGTGCCAGCAGCTCTACAGGGGGGGCTGGAAACACCATATATTTT. Residues: CASSSTGGAGNTIYF.

The table lists this clonotype with a few counts. This sequence joins TRBV19 and TRBJ1-2; D might be TRBD1 (5 bases). The CDR3 has 12 amino acids. Germline V gene data show CDR1 as LNHDA and CDR2 as SQIVND (reference sequence). The V and J ends lost 11 bases and 2 bases respectively, with 12 bases between them. For the CDR3, the DNA is TGTGCCGGATGGGGGTTGAACTATGGCTACACCTTC. It encodes CAGWGLNYGYTF.

V is TRBV5-5 and J is TRBJ2-3, with D possibly being TRBD1 (6 bases). The V gene lost 4 bases and the J gene lost 2 bases, with 14 bases spanning the gap. The CDR3 extends over 15 amino acids. Looked up from germline, CDR1 is SGHKS and CDR2 is YYEKEE (reference sequence). CDR3 bases: TGTGCCAGCAGCACTGGACAGATCCTCACAGATACGCAGTATTTT. As protein: CASSTGQILTDTQYF.

This chain joins TRBV7-2 and TRBJ2-1; 8 nucleotides align to TRBD2. CDR1 SGHTA and CDR2 FQGNSA come from the germline V gene. Trimming at V came to 0 bases and at J to 15 bases, leaving 7 bases not matched to a gene. The CDR3 consists of 13 residues. Here the CDR3 DNA reads TGTGCCAGCAGCTTAGCGCTTAGCGGGGCGGGGTTCTTC. It codes for CASSLALSGAGFF. Full variable domain (rest looked up from reference TRBV7-2 and TRBJ2-1): GAGVSQSPSNKVTEKGKDVELRCDPISGHTALYWYRQSLGQGLEFLIYFQGNSAPDKSGLPSDRFSAERTGGSVSTLTIQRTQQEDSAVYLCASSLALSGAGFFGPGTRLTVL.

This clonotype was counted a few times. The chain recombines TRBV10-2 with TRBJ2-6; D is unclear. CDR1 and CDR2 from the germline V gene are WSHSY and SAAADI. The CDR3 spans 16 residues. V was cut by 1 base and J by 0 bases, with 7 bases left in between. The CDR3 protein is CASSELVVSGANVLTF. The CDR3 coding sequence is TGCGCCAGCAGTGAGTTAGTAGTCTCTGGGGCCAACGTCCTGACTTTC.

This clonotype was counted between two and nine times. V gene TRBV6-4 combines with J gene TRBJ1-6, with 11 bases matching TRBD1. J gave up 5 bases and V 11 bases, and 17 bases lay outside the gene matches. The CDR3 runs 18 residues. Germline assignment: CDR1 MRHNA and CDR2 SNTAGT. The CDR3 DNA reads TGTGCCTGCACCGGGACAGGGGGTCCCCTGAACAATAATTCACCCCTCCACTTT. Its translation is CACTGTGGPLNNNSPLHF.

The table lists this clonotype with a few counts. This rearrangement joins TRBV10-3 to TRBJ2-5; tentatively, D is TRBD2 (6 bases). CDR3 size: 15 residues. CDR1 is ENHRY and CDR2 is SYGVKD in the germline V gene. V lost 8 bases and J 1 base, leaving 17 bases between the germline ends. The CDR3 bases are TGTGCCATCGGGGTCTCGCAGGGACTCCAAGAGACCCAGTACTTC. Its translation: CAIGVSQGLQETQYF.

This clonotype was seen a handful of times. This chain joins TRBV6-5 and TRBJ2-7, with 8 bases lining up with TRBD1. The CDR3 sequence is 12 residues long. J lost 6 bases, V lost 6 bases, and 4 bases had no gene match. Germline values: CDR1 MNHEY, CDR2 SVGAGI. CDR3 in DNA: TGTGCCAGCAGGCTGACAGGGGTCGAGCAGTACGTC. Its protein is CASRLTGVEQYV.

By proportion, this clonotype is medium-sized (0.01 to 0.1%). CDR3 loop: CASKERGDQETQYF. The DNA for the CDR3 is TGTGCCAGTAAGGAGCGGGGGGATCAAGAGACCCAGTACTTC. V gene TRBV19 combines with J gene TRBJ2-5; the match to TRBD2 covers 9 bases. The CDR3 spans 14 residues. Trimming took 7 bases from V and 2 from J; bases not matched to a gene: 5. Germline loops: CDR1 LNHDA, CDR2 SQIVND (reference sequence).

This clonotype is judged medium-sized. V and J are TRBV15 and TRBJ2-1; TRBD2 matches 9 bases. Germline V gives CDR1 LNHNV, CDR2 YYDKDF (reference sequence). CDR3 length equals 16 residues. Losses at the gene ends were 0 bases for V and 3 bases for J; bases not matched to a gene: 3. Here the CDR3 DNA reads TGTGCCACCAGCAGAGAGGCTAGCGGGGTCTACAATGAGCAGTTCTTC. Amino acids: CATSREASGVYNEQFF.

The chain recombines TRBV5-4 with TRBJ2-4; 7 bases are shared with TRBD2. Unmatched junction bases numbered 7, after V lost 1 base and J lost 0 bases. Germline lookup yields CDR1 SGHNT and CDR2 YYREEE (reference sequence). CDR3 length equals 17 residues. CDR3 in DNA: TGTGCCAGCAGCTTGTTCGGCGGGGGTGTAGCCAAAAACATTCAGTACTTC. It is translated as CASSLFGGGVAKNIQYF.

This clonotype occurred a few times. The gene calls are TRBV7-9 and TRBJ2-3; TRBD1 matches at 7 bases. The CDR3 totals 14 residues. Losses at the gene ends were 1 base for V and 6 bases for J; bases not matched to a gene: 4. CDR1 is SEHNR and CDR2 is FQNEAQ in the germline V gene (reference sequence). Here the CDR3 reads CASSLVRGQDTQYF. The CDR3 DNA reads TGTGCCAGCAGCTTAGTCAGGGGACAGGATACGCAGTATTTT.

This clonotype has more than one count but fewer than ten. This sequence joins TRBV6-2 or TRBV6-3 and TRBJ2-5, with D perhaps TRBD1 or TRBD2 (5 bases each). The V end lost 0 bases, the J end lost 4 bases, and 12 bases lay between the germline ends. The CDR3 has 15 amino acids. The germline V gene has CDR1 MNHEY and CDR2 SVGEGT. The CDR3 protein is CASSYSRVTIETQYF. The CDR3, as DNA: TGTGCCAGCAGTTACTCCAGGGTGACTATAGAGACCCAGTACTTC.

Only one count was recorded for this clonotype. The V gene is TRBV10-2, the J gene TRBJ1-3; 7 bases line up with TRBD1. CDR1 WSHSY and CDR2 SAAADI come from the germline V gene. The CDR3 sequence is 16 residues long. V lost 7 bases to trimming and J lost 4 bases; unmatched junction nucleotides: 13. The CDR3 nucleotides are TGCGCCAGCAAGAGGGGGCGAAATCTACGAGGAAACACCATATATTTT. This codes for CASKRGRNLRGNTIYF.

CDR3 in amino acids: CASTRGSTEAFF. CDR3 DNA sequence: TGTGCCAGCACACGTGGAAGCACTGAAGCTTTCTTT. The chain is built from TRBV6-1 and TRBJ1-1; no clear D. V lost 7 bases and J 4 bases, leaving 10 bases between the germline ends. The CDR3 runs 12 residues. Germline V gene sequence: CDR1 MNHNS, CDR2 SASEGT.

The chain has TRBV20-1 and TRBJ1-1, with 7 bases that match TRBD1. Germline trimming cut 1 base from V and 8 bases from J; bases unmatched to any gene: 10. CDR1 is DFQATT and CDR2 is SNEGSKA in the germline V gene (reference sequence). This CDR3 is 14 amino acids long. The CDR3 DNA follows: TGCAGTGCTAGAGGGGGGGGACAGATTAGAGAAGCTTTCTTT. Its translation is CSARGGGQIREAFF.

Judged by abundance, this clonotype is medium-sized. In nucleotides, the CDR3 is TGCAGCGTTGAAGATGGGGTACTTTACACTGAAGCTTTCTTT. Amino acid sequence: CSVEDGVLYTEAFF. The chain links TRBV29-1 to TRBJ1-1, with D unresolved. Trimming pared 0 bases from V and 3 bases from J, leaving 11 bases between. This CDR3 has 14 residues. CDR1 and CDR2 (germline): SQVTM, ANQGSEA. The full variable domain, rest sourced from reference TRBV29-1 and TRBJ1-1, is SAVISQKPSRDICQRGTSLTIQCQVDSQVTMMFWYRQQPGQSLTLIATANQGSEATYESGFVIDKFPISRPNLTFSTLTVSNMSPEDSSIYLCSVEDGVLYTEAFFGQGTRLTVV.

The chain joins TRBV5-1 to TRBJ2-7; D call uncertain. Germline loops: CDR1 SGHRS, CDR2 YFSETQ. With 2 bases removed from V and 7 bases from J, the gap between germline ends came to 10 bases. The CDR3 contains 12 residues. CDR3 sequence: CASSFSGWEQYF. The CDR3, as DNA: TGCGCCAGCAGCTTTTCCGGGTGGGAGCAGTACTTC. The complete variable domain, with remaining parts taken from reference TRBV5-1 and TRBJ2-7, reads KAGVTQTPRYLIKTRGQQVTLSCSPISGHRSVSWYQQTPGQGLQFLFEYFSETQRNKGNFPGRFSGRQFSNSRSEMNVSTLELGDSALYLCASSFSGWEQYFGPGTRLTVT.

This clonotype was observed a handful of times. The CDR3 protein is CASSHIIILSGATEAFF. In nucleotides, the CDR3 is TGTGCCAGTAGTCATATAATTATCCTTTCAGGGGCCACTGAAGCTTTCTTT. The chain links TRBV19 to TRBJ1-1; the D gene is possibly TRBD1 (6 bases). With 5 bases removed from V and 4 bases from J, the gap between germline ends came to 23 bases. This CDR3 has 17 amino acids. Germline V CDR1 and CDR2: LNHDA, SQIVND (reference sequence). Full variable domain (remainder filled in from reference TRBV19 and TRBJ1-1): DGGITQSPKYLFRKEGQNVTLSCEQNLNHDAMYWYRQDPGQGLRLIYYSQIVNDFQKGDIAEGYSVSREKKESFPLTVTSAQKNPTAFYLCASSHIIILSGATEAFFGQGTRLTVV.

The V and J genes are TRBV6-5 and TRBJ1-5, with D unclear. From germline, CDR1 is MNHEY and CDR2 SVGAGI. V was cut by 7 bases and J by 2 bases, with 18 bases left in between. The length of the CDR3 is 16 residues. The CDR3 nucleotides read TGTGCCAGCACCCGGGCCAAATCACCGGGCAATCAGCCCCAGCATTTT. Amino acids: CASTRAKSPGNQPQHF.